Presented here are 21 T cell receptor beta chains from one specimen sequenced in a study of T cell responses to AZD1222 COVID-19 vaccine. Only in-frame clones appear in the TCRdb table, and some are missing; sequencing was by immunoSEQ multiplex PCR. The sample holds about 93,000 clones; roughly 90% are singletons and the top ten take 2.8%. The material sequenced was peripheral blood, taken on day 0 of MenACWY control vaccination. These receptors originate from an adult in good health.

The V call is TRBV5-3, the J call TRBJ1-6; possibly TRBD1 for D (5 bases). TRBV5-3 is recorded as an ORF, its role being uncertain. The CDR3 is 12 residues long. The ends were cut back, 4 bases at V and 9 bases at J, with 8 bases in the middle. The CDR3 protein is CARSITGSPLHF. The CDR3, as DNA: TGTGCCAGAAGCATAACAGGTTCACCCCTCCACTTT.

The chain employs TRBV19 and TRBJ1-1, with 8 positions matching TRBD1. CDR3 size: 15 residues. Germline loops: CDR1 LNHDA, CDR2 SQIVND (reference sequence). After removal of 6 bases from V and 1 base from J, the junction contained 7 bases not matched to a gene. CDR3 in amino acids: CASSRAGTGNTEAFF. CDR3 coding DNA: TGTGCCAGTAGCCGGGCCGGGACAGGGAACACTGAAGCTTTCTTT.

CDR3 in amino acids: CAWSSGIGARYNSPLHF. The CDR3 DNA follows: TGTGCCTGGAGTTCGGGCATCGGGGCGAGGTATAATTCACCCCTCCACTTT. V usage is TRBV30 and J usage is TRBJ1-6, with D tentatively TRBD1 (5 bases). CDR1 GTSNPN and CDR2 SVGIG come from the germline V gene (reference sequence). There are 17 residues in the CDR3. Trimming removed 2 bases from V and 4 bases from J, with 18 bases in between.

This CDR3 reads CASSASGAQETQYF. Written as DNA, the CDR3 is TGCGCCAGCAGTGCGAGCGGGGCCCAAGAGACCCAGTACTTC. The chain carries TRBV10-1 and TRBJ2-5; the match to TRBD2 covers 7 bases. Germline V gene lookup returns CDR1 WNHNN and CDR2 SYGVQD (reference sequence). V shed 4 bases and J 1 base; nucleotides not matched to a gene: 3. The CDR3 contains 14 residues.

The genes are TRBV5-5 and TRBJ2-7, with D possibly being TRBD1 or TRBD2 (5 bases each). V shed 0 bases and J shed 3 bases, with 10 bases lying between them. Germline V CDR1 and CDR2: SGHKS, YYEKEE (reference sequence). The length of the CDR3 is 14 residues. The CDR3 here is CASSLAGSGYEQYF. The CDR3 nucleotides read TGTGCCAGCAGCTTGGCAGGGAGCGGCTACGAGCAGTACTTC.

This sequence joins TRBV5-1 and TRBJ1-1, with D unclear. This CDR3 region has 12 residues. The V end lost 5 bases, the J end lost 1 base, and 6 bases lay between the germline ends. The germline V gene has CDR1 SGHRS and CDR2 YFSETQ. Here the CDR3 reads CASRTGNTEAFF. CDR3 nucleotides: TGCGCCAGCAGAACGGGGAACACTGAAGCTTTCTTT. The whole variable domain, filled in from reference TRBV5-1 and TRBJ1-1, reads KAGVTQTPRYLIKTRGQQVTLSCSPISGHRSVSWYQQTPGQGLQFLFEYFSETQRNKGNFPGRFSGRQFSNSRSEMNVSTLELGDSALYLCASRTGNTEAFFGQGTRLTVV.

The chain joins TRBV4-2 to TRBJ1-6; D ambiguous. The germline CDR1 and CDR2 sequences are LGHNA and YNFKEQ. Trimming left V 0 bases short and J 10 bases short, with 10 bases between. This CDR3 has 14 amino acids. CDR3 nucleotide sequence: TGTGCCAGCAGCCAAGATTCTCGGGAATCACCCCTCCACTTT. Protein sequence: CASSQDSRESPLHF.

The chain carries TRBV13 and TRBJ2-6; TRBD1 matches 8 bases. Per the germline V gene, CDR1 is PRHDT and CDR2 is FYEKMQ (reference sequence). The CDR3 is 18 residues long. V lost 8 bases and J lost 0; bases outside the gene matches: 12. The DNA for the CDR3 is TGTGCCAGCTTTGGGATCCGGGACAGGCACTCTGGGGCCAACGTCCTGACTTTC. It codes for CASFGIRDRHSGANVLTF.

CDR3 DNA sequence: TGTGCCAGCAGCTTAATCGCTGCGCGGCTCACAGATACGCAGTATTTT. Protein: CASSLIAARLTDTQYF. The rearrangement links TRBV7-2 to TRBJ2-3, with D unresolved. This CDR3 is built from 16 residues. Trimming left V 2 bases short and J 2 bases short, with 14 bases between. Germline loops: CDR1 SGHTA, CDR2 FQGNSA.

Turning to this clone: Other DNA sequences in the same sample also yield this CDR3. The CDR3 bases are TGTGCCAGCAGCTTAGGGAGCGGAAACACCATATATTTT. Amino acids: CASSLGSGNTIYF. The chain is built from TRBV7-2 and TRBJ1-3; the D is unclear. Between the trimmed V and J ends, which lost 1 base and 4 bases, there was a span of 5 bases. The CDR3 has 13 amino acids. Germline CDR1 is SGHTA and CDR2 is FQGNSA.

The chain joins TRBV30 to TRBJ2-1; no definite D call. Deletions cut 2 bases from V and 15 bases from J, with 26 bases between. This CDR3 region has 15 residues. Germline assignment: CDR1 GTSNPN and CDR2 SVGIG (reference sequence). The CDR3 nucleotides are TGTGCCTGGAGTCCTCCTGTTGCCGAGACGGGCCGCAGGTTCTTC. Protein: CAWSPPVAETGRRFF.

The chain carries TRBV7-9 and TRBJ1-1; D is possibly TRBD1 (6 bases). V dropped 7 bases and J dropped 5 bases, with 14 bases sitting between them. The CDR3 is 13 residues long. Germline CDR1 SEHNR, CDR2 FQNEAQ (reference sequence). DNA for the CDR3: TGTGCCAGCACGTGGGCAGGGGTTACTGAAGCTTTCTTT. Translating it yields CASTWAGVTEAFF.

The chain uses TRBV6-5 and TRBJ1-6; D ambiguous. The germline gives CDR1 MNHEY, CDR2 SVGAGI. CDR3 length: 12 amino acids. Deletions cut 4 bases from V and 8 bases from J, with 6 bases between. The CDR3, as DNA: TGTGCCAGCAGTTCGACACATTCACCCCTCCACTTT. Residues: CASSSTHSPLHF.

Only a few counts were recorded for this clone. This chain uses TRBV5-1 with TRBJ1-6, with TRBD1 matching over 7 bases. The CDR3 is 19 amino acids. The V and J ends lost 0 bases and 0 bases, in that order; junction bases with no gene match: 9. The germline V gene encodes CDR1 SGHRS and CDR2 YFSETQ. This CDR3 is CASSLEGRQGGSYNSPLHF. CDR3 coding DNA: TGCGCCAGCAGCTTGGAAGGGCGACAGGGAGGCTCCTATAATTCACCCCTCCACTTT.

This clone was recorded only once. This chain joins TRBV6-5 and TRBJ2-7, with TRBD1 matching over 7 bases. Germline V CDR1 and CDR2: MNHEY, SVGAGI. The CDR3 has 15 residues. Trimming removed 2 bases from V and 3 bases from J; junction bases left unmatched: 7. CDR3 in DNA: TGTGCCAGCAGTTACGGGGGCAGGGGGAACTACGAGCAGTACTTC. Amino acids: CASSYGGRGNYEQYF.

The chain combines TRBV4-1 with TRBJ1-3, with 8 bases that match TRBD1. Germline CDR1 and CDR2: MGHRA and YSYEKL. The CDR3 has 15 residues. V lost 5 bases, J lost 1 base, and 4 bases stayed unmatched. CDR3 sequence (DNA): TGCGCCAGCAGCGTCCAGGGGGCTTCTGGAAACACCATATATTTT. Its translation: CASSVQGASGNTIYF.

This chain uses TRBV30 with TRBJ2-7, with D perhaps TRBD2 (5 bases). Germline CDR1 is GTSNPN and CDR2 is SVGIG (reference sequence). This CDR3 comprises 15 residues. The V and J ends lost 0 bases and 3 bases respectively, with 15 bases between them. The CDR3: CAWSVKRNAGYEQYF. As DNA, the CDR3 is TGTGCCTGGAGTGTAAAGAGAAACGCGGGCTACGAGCAGTACTTC.

This clone was observed a few times. The chain joins TRBV12-3 or TRBV12-4 to TRBJ1-1; no reliable D call. V was shortened by 5 bases and J by 6 bases, with 13 bases between the two germline ends. There are 13 residues in the CDR3. The CDR3 here is CASSPPSASEAFF. In nucleotides, the CDR3 is TGTGCCAGCAGTCCCCCGTCTGCCTCTGAAGCTTTCTTT.

This sequence joins TRBV27 and TRBJ1-5; 9 positions agree with TRBD1. After removal of 3 bases from V and 6 bases from J, the junction contained 18 bases not matched to a gene. This CDR3 is 19 amino acids long. From germline, CDR1 is MNHEY and CDR2 SMNVEV (reference sequence). The CDR3 bases are TGTGCCAGCAGTTTTGGCCAGGGACAGGGAACAGGTAAAGCTCAGCCCCAGCATTTT. The encoded protein is CASSFGQGQGTGKAQPQHF.

The CDR3 coding sequence is TGTGCCAGCACCCCCTCGGCCCTGATTAACTATGGCTACACCTTC. Its translation: CASTPSALINYGYTF. The V gene is TRBV6-2 or TRBV6-3, the J gene TRBJ1-2, with D uncertain. Germline loops: CDR1 MNHEY, CDR2 SVGEGT. V was clipped by 7 bases and J by 1 base, with 16 bases between them. The CDR3 totals 15 residues.

The chain uses TRBV7-9 and TRBJ2-2; D not certain. This CDR3 contains 13 residues. V lost 5 bases to trimming and J lost 1 base, with 5 bases between them. Germline V lookup: CDR1 SEHNR, CDR2 FQNEAQ (reference sequence). The CDR3 protein is CASSRLNTGELFF. In DNA form, the CDR3 reads TGTGCCAGCAGCAGGCTGAACACCGGGGAGCTGTTTTTT.